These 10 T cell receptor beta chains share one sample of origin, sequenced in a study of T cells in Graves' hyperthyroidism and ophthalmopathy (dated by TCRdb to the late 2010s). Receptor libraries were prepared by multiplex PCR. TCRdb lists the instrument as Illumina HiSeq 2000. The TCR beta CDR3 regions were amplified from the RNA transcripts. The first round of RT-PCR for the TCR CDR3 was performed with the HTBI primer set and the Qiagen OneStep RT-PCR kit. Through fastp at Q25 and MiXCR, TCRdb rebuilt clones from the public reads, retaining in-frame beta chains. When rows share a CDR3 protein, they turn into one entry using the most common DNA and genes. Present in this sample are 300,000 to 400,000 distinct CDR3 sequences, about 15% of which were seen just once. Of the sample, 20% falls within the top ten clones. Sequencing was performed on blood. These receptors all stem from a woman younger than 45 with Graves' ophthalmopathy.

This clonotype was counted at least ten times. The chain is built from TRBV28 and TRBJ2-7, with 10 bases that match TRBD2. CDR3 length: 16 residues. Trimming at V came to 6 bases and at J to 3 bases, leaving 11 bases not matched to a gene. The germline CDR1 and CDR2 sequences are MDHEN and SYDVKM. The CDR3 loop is CASSGSGGATLYEQYF. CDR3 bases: TGTGCCAGCAGCGGGAGCGGGGGGGCTACTCTCTACGAGCAGTACTTC.

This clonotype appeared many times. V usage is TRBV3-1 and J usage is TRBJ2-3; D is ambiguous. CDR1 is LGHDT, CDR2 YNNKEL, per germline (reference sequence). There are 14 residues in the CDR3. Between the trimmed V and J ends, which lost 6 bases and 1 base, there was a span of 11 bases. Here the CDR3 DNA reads TGTGCCAGCAGTCTCACCATTGGCACAGATACGCAGTATTTT. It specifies CASSLTIGTDTQYF.

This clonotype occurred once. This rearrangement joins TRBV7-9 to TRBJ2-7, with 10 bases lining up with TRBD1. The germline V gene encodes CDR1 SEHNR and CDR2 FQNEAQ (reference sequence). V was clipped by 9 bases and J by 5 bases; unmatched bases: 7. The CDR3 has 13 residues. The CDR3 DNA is TGTGCCAGTACCGGGACAGGGGCAAACGAGCAGTACTTC. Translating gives CASTGTGANEQYF.

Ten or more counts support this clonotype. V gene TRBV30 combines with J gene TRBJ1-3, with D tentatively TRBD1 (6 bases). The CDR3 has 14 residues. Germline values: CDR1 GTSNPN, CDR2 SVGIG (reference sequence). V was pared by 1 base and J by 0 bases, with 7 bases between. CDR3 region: CAWSGTVSGNTIYF. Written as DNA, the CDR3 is TGTGCCTGGAGTGGGACAGTCTCTGGAAACACCATATATTTT.

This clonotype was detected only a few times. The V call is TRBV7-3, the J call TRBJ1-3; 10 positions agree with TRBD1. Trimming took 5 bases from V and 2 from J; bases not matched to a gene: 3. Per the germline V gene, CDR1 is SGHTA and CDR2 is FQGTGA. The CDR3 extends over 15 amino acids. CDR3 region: CASSRGTGAGNTIYF. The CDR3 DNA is TGTGCCAGCAGCAGGGGGACAGGGGCTGGAAACACCATATATTTT.

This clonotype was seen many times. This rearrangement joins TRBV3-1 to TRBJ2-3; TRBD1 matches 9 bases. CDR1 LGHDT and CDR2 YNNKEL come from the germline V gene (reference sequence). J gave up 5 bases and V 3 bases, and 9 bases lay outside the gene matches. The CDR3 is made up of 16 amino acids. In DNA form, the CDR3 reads TGTGCCAGCAGCCATCAGGGACAGGGATGGAGAGATACGCAGTATTTT. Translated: CASSHQGQGWRDTQYF.

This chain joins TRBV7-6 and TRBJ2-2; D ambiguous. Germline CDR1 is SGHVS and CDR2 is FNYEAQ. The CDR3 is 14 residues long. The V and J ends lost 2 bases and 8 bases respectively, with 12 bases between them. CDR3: CASSLSLRTGELFF. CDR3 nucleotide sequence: TGTGCCAGCAGCTTAAGTCTGCGGACGGGGGAGCTGTTTTTT. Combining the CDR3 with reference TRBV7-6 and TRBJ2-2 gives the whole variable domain GAGVSQSPRYKVTKRGQDVALRCDPISGHVSLYWYRQALGQGPEFLTYFNYEAQQDKSGLPNDRFSAERPEGSISTLTIQRTEQRDSAMYRCASSLSLRTGELFFGEGSRLTVL.

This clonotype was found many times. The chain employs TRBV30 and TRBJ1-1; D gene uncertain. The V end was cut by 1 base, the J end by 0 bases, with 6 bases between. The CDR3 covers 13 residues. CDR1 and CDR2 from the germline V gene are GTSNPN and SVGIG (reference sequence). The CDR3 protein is CAWSEAVNTEAFF. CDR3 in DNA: TGTGCCTGGAGTGAAGCGGTGAACACTGAAGCTTTCTTT.

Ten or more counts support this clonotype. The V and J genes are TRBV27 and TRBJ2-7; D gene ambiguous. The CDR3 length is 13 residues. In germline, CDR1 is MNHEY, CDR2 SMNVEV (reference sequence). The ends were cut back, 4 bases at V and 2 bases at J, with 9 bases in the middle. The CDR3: CASSSDLAYEQYF. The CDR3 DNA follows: TGTGCCAGCAGTTCGGACCTCGCCTACGAGCAGTACTTC.

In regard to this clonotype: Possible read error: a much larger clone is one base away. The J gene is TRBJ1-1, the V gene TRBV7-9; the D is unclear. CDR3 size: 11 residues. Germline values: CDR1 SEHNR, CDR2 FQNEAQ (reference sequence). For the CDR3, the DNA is TGTGCCAGCGGCTTGGGAGGGAAAGCTTTCTTT. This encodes CASGLGGKAFF.